These 25 T cell receptor beta chains were sequenced from one sample in a study of shared clonotypes between healthy human individuals. TCRdb's table, derived via immunoSEQ multiplex PCR, lists solely in-frame clones and lacks some. The sample includes roughly 500,000 clones, over 70% of them seen just once. Sequenced material: PBMCs. These receptors were collected from a woman aged 35 to 49 in good health. Some clones in this sample may be carry-over from other donors' samples.

V usage is TRBV6-5 and J usage is TRBJ2-1; TRBD1 agrees at 9 bases. After removal of 2 bases from V and 4 bases from J, the junction contained 6 bases not matched to a gene. The CDR3 covers 16 residues. Germline V gene lookup returns CDR1 MNHEY and CDR2 SVGAGI. The CDR3 DNA reads TGTGCCAGCAGTTACACCGGGACAGGGCCGTACAATGAGCAGTTCTTC. Its protein product is CASSYTGTGPYNEQFF.

This chain joins TRBV7-9 and TRBJ1-2, with a possible D match to TRBD1 (5 bases). V was pared by 5 bases and J by 4 bases, with 23 bases between. The germline CDR1 and CDR2 sequences are SEHNR and FQNEAQ (reference sequence). This CDR3 region has 17 residues. CDR3 sequence (DNA): TGTGCCAGCAGCCTGGGGGGATCGGCTGAGTTGGGCTATGGCTACACCTTC. Residues: CASSLGGSAELGYGYTF.

This chain uses TRBV7-9 with TRBJ2-4; D uncertain. CDR1 and CDR2 from the germline V gene are SEHNR and FQNEAQ (reference sequence). The CDR3 is 11 residues long. V shed 1 base and J shed 5 bases, with 0 bases lying between them. The CDR3 protein is CASSLENIQYF. The CDR3 DNA follows: TGTGCCAGCAGCTTAGAAAACATTCAGTACTTC.

The V gene is TRBV11-2, the J gene TRBJ2-7; weak D call: TRBD1 (6 bases). This CDR3 is 13 amino acids long. CDR1 and CDR2 (germline): SGHAT, FQNNGV. V gave up 1 base and J gave up 7 bases, with 11 bases separating them. The DNA for the CDR3 is TGTGCCAGCAGCTTAGTCAGGGGATATGAGCAGTACTTC. Its translation is CASSLVRGYEQYF.

To note about this clone: A read error is likely here: a far larger clone is one base away. J is TRBJ1-1 and V is TRBV29-1; D not resolved. The CDR3 totals 13 residues. Germline V CDR1 and CDR2: SQVTM, ANQGSEA. The chain's CDR3 is CSGRLRGNTEAYF. DNA of the CDR3: TGCAGCGGTCGACTCCGGGGAAACACTGAAGCTTACTTT.

This sequence joins TRBV28 and TRBJ2-4, with TRBD2 matching over 7 bases. The trim removed 5 bases at V and 8 bases at J, leaving 9 bases unmatched. The length of the CDR3 is 14 residues. Germline V gene data show CDR1 as MDHEN and CDR2 as SYDVKM. CDR3 loop: CASSPDLRGDIQYF. In DNA form, the CDR3 reads TGTGCCAGCAGTCCGGACCTCCGGGGGGACATTCAGTACTTC.

On this clone: A read error is the likely source, as a far larger clone sits one nucleotide away. The rearrangement links TRBV7-9 to TRBJ1-2; a possible D gene is TRBD1 (6 bases). The CDR3 extends over 18 amino acids. V lost 3 bases to trimming and J lost 2 bases, with 22 bases between them. Germline V gives CDR1 SEHNR, CDR2 FQNEAQ (reference sequence). CDR3 sequence (DNA): TGTGCCAGCAGCTTTTTTAGACAGGCGGCTACTCAGAACTATGGCTACACCTTC. As protein: CASSFFRQAATQNYGYTF.

This rearrangement joins TRBV29-1 to TRBJ2-3, with 9 nucleotides matching TRBD1. CDR3 length equals 15 residues. Germline CDR1 is SQVTM and CDR2 is ANQGSEA. V shed 6 bases, J shed 2 bases, and the junction held 9 bases outside the gene matches. CDR3 bases: TGCAGCGTCGGACCCGGGACAGGGACCACAGATACGCAGTATTTT. It encodes CSVGPGTGTTDTQYF.

CDR3 in amino acids: CSARTKETQYF. The CDR3 nucleotides are TGCAGTGCTAGAACGAAAGAGACCCAGTACTTC. The chain joins TRBV20-1 to TRBJ2-5, with D hard to call. Between the trimmed V and J ends, which lost 2 bases and 3 bases, there was a span of 4 bases. The CDR3 has 11 amino acids. CDR1 and CDR2 from the germline V gene are DFQATT and SNEGSKA (reference sequence).

V is TRBV7-8 and J is TRBJ2-7; D not certain. V lost 1 base and J lost 3, with 10 bases in between. CDR1 is SGHVS and CDR2 is FQNEAQ in the germline V gene. The CDR3 is 14 amino acids. The CDR3 is CASSLERLGYEQYF. In DNA, the CDR3 is TGTGCCAGCAGCTTAGAGAGATTAGGCTACGAGCAGTACTTC.

This clone occurred a few times. The V call is TRBV2, the J call TRBJ1-2; D might be TRBD1 (6 bases). The V end lost 7 bases, the J end lost 2 bases, and 20 bases lay between the germline ends. The CDR3 length is 16 residues. The germline gives CDR1 SNHLY, CDR2 FYNNEI. CDR3 sequence reads: CASKGDSLRSNYGYTF. The DNA for the CDR3 is TGTGCCAGCAAGGGGGACTCACTACGCTCCAACTATGGCTACACCTTC.

This clone was detected only a few times. This sequence joins TRBV27 and TRBJ2-7; possibly TRBD2 for D (5 bases). There are 14 residues in the CDR3. Trimming left V 6 bases short and J 0 bases short, with 12 bases between. Germline V gene sequence: CDR1 MNHEY, CDR2 SMNVEV (reference sequence). The DNA for the CDR3 is TGTGCCAGCAGGGTCATGGGGAGCTCCTACGAGCAGTACTTC. Translating gives CASRVMGSSYEQYF.

In regard to this clone: A far larger clone is only one base removed, so a read error is likely. The conserved phenylalanine or tryptophan normally closing the CDR3 is absent here, so this likely arose from a read error. The V and J genes are TRBV7-9 and TRBJ1-3, with D unclear. Germline lookup yields CDR1 SEHNR and CDR2 FQNEAQ (reference sequence). This CDR3 has 14 residues. V shed 5 bases and J shed 0 bases, with 8 bases lying between them. CDR3 sequence reads: CASSLQRSGNTIYS. The CDR3 DNA sequence: TGTGCCAGCAGCCTACAACGCTCTGGAAACACCATATATTCT.

This chain connects TRBV7-9 to TRBJ2-7; D uncertain. Germline assignment: CDR1 SEHNR and CDR2 FQNEAQ (reference sequence). CDR3 length: 12 amino acids. V was pared by 4 bases and J by 6 bases, with 10 bases between. Written as DNA, the CDR3 is TGTGCCAGCAGCTCCGACATGGGCGAGCAGTACTTC. Amino acid sequence: CASSSDMGEQYF.

About this clone itself: Other DNA sequences in the sample encode the same CDR3. The chain has TRBV28 and TRBJ2-7; 9 bases are a match to TRBD1. The trim removed 6 bases at V and 1 base at J, leaving 1 base unmatched. Germline-derived CDR1 and CDR2 are MDHEN and SYDVKM. CDR3 length: 13 residues. The CDR3, as DNA: TGTGCCAGCAGGACAGGGGGATCCTACGAGCAGTACTTC. Translating it yields CASRTGGSYEQYF.

The CDR3 sequence: CASSQVPSDSRYQPQHF. CDR3 DNA: TGCGCCAGCAGCCAAGTCCCCTCGGACAGCCGATATCAGCCCCAGCATTTT. The genes are TRBV4-3 and TRBJ1-5; D is possibly TRBD1 (6 bases). CDR1 and CDR2 from the germline V gene are LGHNA and YSLEER. The V end was cut by 1 base, the J end by 5 bases, with 18 bases between. The CDR3 has 17 residues.

This CDR3 reads CAWDSAGSSRQYF. CDR3 DNA sequence: TGTGCCTGGGACAGCGCCGGGAGCTCGAGGCAGTACTTC. The chain is built from TRBV30 and TRBJ2-7; weak D call: TRBD2 (6 bases). The V gene lost 5 bases and the J gene lost 9 bases, with 20 bases spanning the gap. Germline V gives CDR1 GTSNPN, CDR2 SVGIG (reference sequence). This CDR3 has 13 amino acids.

The chain has TRBV18 and TRBJ2-7, with D perhaps being TRBD1 or TRBD2 (6 bases each). The CDR3 loop spans 15 amino acids. Germline V CDR1 and CDR2: KGHSH, LQKENI. Trimming left V 0 bases short and J 6 bases short, with 15 bases between. The CDR3 reads CASSPPGGLRGEQYF. CDR3 bases: TGTGCCAGCTCACCACCAGGGGGGCTAAGGGGCGAGCAGTACTTC.

Notes on this clone: This is likely an artifact of a read error, given a far larger clone one base away. The same CDR3 is also encoded by other DNA sequences in this sample. The V call is TRBV6-6, the J call TRBJ1-1; D remains unclear. CDR1 and CDR2 (germline): MNHNY, SVGAGI (reference sequence). The CDR3 spans 16 residues. The CDR3 DNA sequence: TGTGCCAGCAGTTACTCTCGGGCAGAAAAGAACACCGAAGCTTTCTTT. Amino acid sequence: CASSYSRAEKNTEAFF.

Concerning this clone: In the same sample, other DNA sequences code for this CDR3. This chain uses TRBV5-1 with TRBJ2-2; D perhaps matches TRBD2 (6 bases). CDR3 length: 16 residues. Trimming removed 0 bases from V and 0 bases from J, with 9 bases in between. Germline values: CDR1 SGHRS, CDR2 YFSETQ. CDR3 loop: CASSLAGGANTGELFF. In nucleotides, the CDR3 is TGCGCCAGCAGCTTGGCCGGGGGTGCGAACACCGGGGAGCTGTTTTTT.

On this clone itself: Mismatch with germline at one junction end may stem from a read error. The chain combines TRBV6-6 with TRBJ2-3; TRBD2 matches at 8 bases. CDR1 MNHNY and CDR2 SVGAGI come from the germline V gene (reference sequence). The CDR3 contains 15 residues. CDR3 in amino acids: CASRNLAGLSDAQYF. For the CDR3, the DNA is TGTGCCAGCCGTAACCTAGCGGGCCTGTCAGATGCGCAGTATTTT.

This chain connects TRBV18 to TRBJ2-7, with 10 bases aligning to TRBD2. The CDR3 consists of 13 residues. V lost 3 bases, J lost 5 bases, and 1 base stayed unmatched. Germline assignment: CDR1 KGHSH and CDR2 LQKENI. CDR3 sequence: CASSPGLADEQYF. In nucleotides, the CDR3 is TGTGCCAGCTCACCCGGACTAGCGGACGAGCAGTACTTC.

DNA of the CDR3: TGTGCCAGCAGTGATCCGGGCGGTTCCTCACCAAGTTACAATGAGCAGTTCTTC. This translates into CASSDPGGSSPSYNEQFF. This chain uses TRBV2 with TRBJ2-1, with D uncertain. Trimming removed 3 bases at V and 4 bases at J, with 22 bases between. Germline V lookup: CDR1 SNHLY, CDR2 FYNNEI. CDR3 length: 18 amino acids.

The V and J genes are TRBV2 and TRBJ2-1; 8 bases are shared with TRBD2. The CDR3 is 13 residues long. CDR1 and CDR2 (germline): SNHLY, FYNNEI. J gave up 9 bases and V 11 bases, and 12 bases lay outside the gene matches. The CDR3 DNA is TGTGCCGGCACGACTAGCGCCTTGGGTGAGCAGTTCTTC. This encodes CAGTTSALGEQFF.

On this clone: A read error likely explains this, since a far larger clone differs by one base. The same CDR3 arises from other DNA sequences in this sample as well. This rearrangement joins TRBV5-1 to TRBJ2-7; possibly TRBD1 or TRBD2 for D (6 bases each). CDR1 and CDR2 from the germline V gene are SGHRS and YFSETQ. CDR3 size: 15 residues. The ends were cut back, 4 bases at V and 1 base at J, with 15 bases in the middle. The chain's CDR3 is CASSPDGGGSYEQYF. For the CDR3, the DNA is TGCGCCAGCAGCCCCGACGGGGGCGGTTCCTACGAGCAGTACTTC.